These 2 T cell receptor beta chains were sequenced from one sample in a study of T cell responses to AZD1222 COVID-19 vaccine. Profiled with immunoSEQ multiplex PCR; TCRdb holds only in-frame clones, not every one. The sample holds 240,000 or so clones, just over 90% seen once. The sample in question was peripheral blood, obtained on day 0 of AZD1222 vaccination. Every receptor here comes from an adult in good health.

The chain has TRBV4-3 and TRBJ2-2; TRBD2 agrees at 11 bases. CDR3 size: 15 residues. CDR1 LGHNA and CDR2 YSLEER come from the germline V gene. J lost 0 bases, V lost 6 bases, and 0 bases had no gene match. CDR3 sequence: CASRLAGANTGELFF. CDR3 nucleotide sequence: TGCGCCAGCAGACTAGCGGGGGCGAACACCGGGGAGCTGTTTTTT.

Only one count was recorded for this clone. This sequence joins TRBV4-3 and TRBJ2-1; D may be TRBD1 (5 bases). V was clipped by 1 base and J by 7 bases, with 17 bases between them. The CDR3 totals 16 residues. Germline assignment: CDR1 LGHNA and CDR2 YSLEER. For the CDR3, the DNA is TGCGCCAGCAGCCAAGTTCAGATCAGGGTTGGGAATGAGCAGTTCTTC. Translation gives CASSQVQIRVGNEQFF.